Sequencing of this TCR beta chain was carried out in a study of blood T cell repertoires in COVID-19. As for the study in general: T cells, B-cell-depleted T cells, or PBMCs provided the cDNA or gDNA that served as material.

Under the authors' procedure: For nucleated cells, counts were estimated from reference gene primer amplification. The data were produced by immunoSEQ multiplex PCR, yet TCRdb's version contains in-frame clones alone and is incomplete. That table furnishes V, J and clone size, whereas the DNA furnished D and trimming. The profile shows about 220,000 clones, about 80% of them singletons. V was clipped by 7 bases and J by 3 bases, with 13 bases between them. CDR3 length: 13 amino acids. Germline values: CDR1 GTSNPN, CDR2 SVGIG (reference sequence). Sequenced input: peripheral blood. This chain uses TRBV30 with TRBJ1-5; possible D gene TRBD1, 6 bases. The origin of this receptor is a woman aged 25-40 years who had recovered from COVID-19. The CDR3 DNA reads TGTGCCTACACGGGACAACTCAATCAGCCCCAGCATTTT. Protein product: CAYTGQLNQPQHF.